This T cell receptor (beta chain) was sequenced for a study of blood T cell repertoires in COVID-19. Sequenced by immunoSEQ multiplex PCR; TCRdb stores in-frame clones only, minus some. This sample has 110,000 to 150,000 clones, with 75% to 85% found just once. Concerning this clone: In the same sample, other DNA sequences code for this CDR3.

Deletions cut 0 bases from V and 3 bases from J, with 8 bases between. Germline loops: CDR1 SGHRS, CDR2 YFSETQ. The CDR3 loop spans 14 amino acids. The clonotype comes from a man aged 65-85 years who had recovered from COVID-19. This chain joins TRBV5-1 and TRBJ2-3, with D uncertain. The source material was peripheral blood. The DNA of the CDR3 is TGCGCCAGCAGCTTGGGCCGGAGTACAGATACGCAGTATTTT. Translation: CASSLGRSTDTQYF.